These T cell receptor beta chains were read from a single sample in a study of shared clonotypes between healthy human individuals. Here immunoSEQ multiplex PCR was the method, and the copy in TCRdb shows in-frame clones only, minus some. Of 2,500,000 or so clones listed, 80% to 95% were seen once; the top ten hold about 0.34%. The sequencing input was naive CD4+ T cells from PBMCs. Receptors were obtained from a man between 18 and 35 years old in good health. Some clones in this sample may be carry-over from other donors' samples. Both conserved end residues are part of each CDR3. The D gene is left open where the match is weak. Size values are once, few and many counts, or a class for expanded clones, and some rows have none.

TRBJ1-1 | . | . | TRBV7-6 | TGTGCCAGCAGCTTAGGTCTGGGAATGAGCACTGAAGCTTTCTTT | CASSLGLGMSTEAFF
TRBJ2-7 | once | . | TRBV5-6 | TGTGCCAGCAGCTTGTTGGGCCACGAGCAGTACTTC | CASSLLGHEQYF
TRBJ2-2 | . | . | TRBV5-1 | TGCGCCAGCAGCTTGGGACGGGGCACCGGGGAGCTGTTTTTT | CASSLGRGTGELFF
TRBJ2-5 | few | TRBD1 | TRBV5-1 | TGCGCCAGCAGCCCGGGACAGGCGGAGACCCAGTACTTC | CASSPGQAETQYF
TRBJ2-7 | . | . | TRBV6-1 | TGTGCCAGCTGTCGGGAGACGCGCTACGAGCAGTACTTC | CASCRETRYEQYF
TRBJ2-3 | . | TRBD2 | TRBV5-1 | TGCGCCAGCAGCTTAGGGGGACTAGCGGGAGGGCGTGGAGATACGCAGTATTTT | CASSLGGLAGGRGDTQYF
TRBJ2-2 | . | . | TRBV18 | TGTGCCAGCTCACCACCCTCGTTGCAGGGGACCGGGGAGCTGTTTTTT | CASSPPSLQGTGELFF
TRBJ2-4 | . | . | TRBV15 | TGTGCCACCAGCAGAGATCATGAGGGCGGAAACATTCAGTACTTC | CATSRDHEGGNIQYF
TRBJ2-2 | few | . | TRBV5-4 | TGTGCCAGCAGCTTGGAAGTCCCCGGGGAGCTGTTTTTT | CASSLEVPGELFF
TRBJ2-3 | . | . | TRBV29-1 | TGCAGCGTTGCACAGGGCGCAGATACGCAGTATTTT | CSVAQGADTQYF
TRBJ2-5 | once | . | TRBV6-5 | TGTGCCAGCAGTTACGAAGGACAACAAGAGACCCAGTACTTC | CASSYEGQQETQYF
TRBJ1-2 | . | . | TRBV7-9 | TGTGCCAGCAGCCCGGGAGGGAGGGGCACGGACTATGGCTACACCTTC | CASSPGGRGTDYGYTF
TRBJ2-3 | . | . | TRBV6-5 | TGTGCCAGCAGGGACCCTAGGGTAGATACGCAGTATTTT | CASRDPRVDTQYF
TRBJ2-1 | . | TRBD2 | TRBV7-3 | TGTGCCAGCAGCTTAATACCAGGGACTATCAATGAGCAGTTCTTC | CASSLIPGTINEQFF
TRBJ1-2 | . | . | TRBV28 | TGTGCCAGCAGTTTACAGGGGTATGACTATGGCTACACCTTC | CASSLQGYDYGYTF
TRBJ2-1 | . | . | TRBV5-6 | TGTGCCAGCAGCTTAGTTTCAGGGGATGAGCAGTTCTTC | CASSLVSGDEQFF
TRBJ2-7 | . | TRBD1 | TRBV2 | TGTGCCAGCATCAGGCAGGGGGCGGGTGAGCAGTACTTC | CASIRQGAGEQYF
TRBJ2-7 | . | TRBD1 | TRBV28 | TGTGCCAGCAGTTTGGGGACAGACACCTACGAGCAGTACTTC | CASSLGTDTYEQYF
TRBJ2-1 | . | TRBD2 | TRBV28 | TGTGCCAGCAGTGGATCGGGACTAGCTGTAAATGAGCAGTTCTTC | CASSGSGLAVNEQFF
TRBJ2-1 | . | . | TRBV11-2 | TGTGCCAGCAGCTTAGTTCGACGCTACGACAATGAGCAGTTCTTC | CASSLVRRYDNEQFF
TRBJ1-2 | once | . | TRBV19 | TGTGCCAGTAGTACCGCCGGACCTATCTATGGCTACACCTTC | CASSTAGPIYGYTF
TRBJ1-1 | . | TRBD1 | TRBV5-4 | TGTGCCAGCCAAAGACAGGGGGTGAACACTGAAGCTTTCTTT | CASQRQGVNTEAFF
TRBJ2-5 | . | TRBD1 | TRBV5-1 | TGCGCCAGCAGCCGTGGGACAGGGCCAGAGACCCAGTACTTC | CASSRGTGPETQYF
TRBJ2-5 | . | . | TRBV18 | TGTGCCAGCTCACCAACAACAGGACTACAAGAGACCCAGTACTTC | CASSPTTGLQETQYF
TRBJ2-6 | . | . | TRBV5-4 | TGTGCCAGCAGCCAAGAACTTGGCGGCTCTGGGGCCAACGTCCTGACTTTC | CASSQELGGSGANVLTF
TRBJ1-5 | . | . | TRBV7-2 | TGTGCCAGCAGCCAGTCTAACGGCAATCAGCCCCAGCATTTT | CASSQSNGNQPQHF
TRBJ2-3 | once | TRBD2 | TRBV4-2 | TGTGCCAGCAGCCCGGATGGGACTAGCGGGCCTAACACAGATACGCAGTATTTT | CASSPDGTSGPNTDTQYF
TRBJ2-5 | . | TRBD2 | TRBV5-5 | TGTGCCAGCGCGCAGACTCGCGGGAGGGCGGGGGAGACCCAGTACTTC | CASAQTRGRAGETQYF
TRBJ2-2 | . | TRBD2 | TRBV2 | TGTGCCAGCAAGGGGCGGGAGGGCCTTGGGACCGGGGAGCTGTTTTTT | CASKGREGLGTGELFF
TRBJ2-2 | . | . | TRBV27 | TGTGCCAGCTGCCGCGCAGCGCCGAACACCGGGGAGCTGTTTTTT | CASCRAAPNTGELFF
TRBJ2-5 | . | TRBD2 | TRBV12-5 | TGTGCTAGTGGTTTGGCCTGGACTAGCGGGAGGGTGGAGACCCAGTACTTC | CASGLAWTSGRVETQYF
TRBJ2-1 | . | TRBD2 | TRBV5-1 | TGCGCCAGCAGCTTGGCCGGACTAGCGGGAGACAATGAGCAGTTCTTC | CASSLAGLAGDNEQFF
TRBJ1-3 | . | . | TRBV5-1 | TGCGCCAGCAGCCCGGACACTGGCTCTGGAAACACCATATATTTT | CASSPDTGSGNTIYF
TRBJ2-3 | . | . | TRBV27 | TGTGCCAGCAGTTACACGGGAGTTACGCAGTATTTT | CASSYTGVTQYF
TRBJ1-2 | . | TRBD1 | TRBV19 | TGTGCCAGTAGTTCCACCGGGACAGACTATGGCTACACCTTC | CASSSTGTDYGYTF
TRBJ2-2 | . | . | TRBV7-9 | TGTGCCAGCACCCGACTAGTAGGATACACCGGGGAGCTGTTTTTT | CASTRLVGYTGELFF
TRBJ1-4 | . | TRBD1 | TRBV7-2 | TGTGCCAGCAGCTTAGTAACCGGGACAGCTGAAAAACTGTTTTTT | CASSLVTGTAEKLFF
TRBJ1-1 | . | TRBD1 | TRBV5-4 | TGTGCCAGCAGCTCACGGACAGGGAGGAACACTGAAGCTTTCTTT | CASSSRTGRNTEAFF
TRBJ1-5 | . | . | TRBV6-1 | TGTGCCAGCAGCGAAGAAGGAGGGGGGGCGTATAGCAATCAGCCCCAGCATTTT | CASSEEGGGAYSNQPQHF
TRBJ2-3 | . | TRBD2 | TRBV7-2 | TGTGCCAGCAGCCCAAGCGGGAGTTGGACAGATACGCAGTATTTT | CASSPSGSWTDTQYF
TRBJ2-7 | . | . | TRBV13 | TGTGCCAGCAGCTCCCGTAGGAGGAGCAAGGACTACGAGCAGTACTTC | CASSSRRRSKDYEQYF
TRBJ2-7 | . | . | TRBV5-8 | TGTGCCAGCAGCTTGGCGGCCAGGAGGGTTCAGTACTTC | CASSLAARRVQYF
TRBJ2-3 | . | TRBD1 | TRBV10-3 | TGTGCCATCAGGACGACAGGGTCCGCCACAGATACGCAGTATTTT | CAIRTTGSATDTQYF
TRBJ2-7 | . | . | TRBV25-1 | TGTGCCAGCAGTGAATTAGGGGAGCGGGCCTACGAGCAGTACTTC | CASSELGERAYEQYF
TRBJ2-2 | . | TRBD1 | TRBV4-2 | TGTGCCAGCAGCGCACAGGGGGATCTGAACACCGGGGAGCTGTTTTTT | CASSAQGDLNTGELFF
TRBJ1-1 | . | . | TRBV6-6 | TGTGCCAGCAGTTACAAAGGGTTCGGGACTGAAGCTTTCTTT | CASSYKGFGTEAFF
TRBJ1-5 | . | . | TRBV19 | TGTGCCAGTATGCGACAGGCCTCTAATCAGCCCCAGCATTTT | CASMRQASNQPQHF
TRBJ2-1 | . | . | TRBV5-4 | TGTGCCAGCAGCTTGCCCTACCAGGGAAACCCCTACAATGAGCAGTTCTTC | CASSLPYQGNPYNEQFF